These T cell receptor beta chains were read from a single sample in a study of identical twins. In TCRdb, the 5' RACE reads were re-called with MiXCR into one record per CDR3 protein. The sample has 1.5 million or so distinct CDR3 sequences, around 29% seen once. The specimen sequenced was cord blood. These receptors all stem from a newborn girl in good health. Both conserved end residues are part of each CDR3. Fields, in order: V gene, J gene, D gene, clone size, CDR3 DNA, CDR3 protein. D genes are given only for firm matches. Rows may omit the clone size; those that give it use once, few, many or a size class.

>TRBV20-1|TRBJ2-7|-|-
TGCACCATCTCTCCAACTTTCACTTCCTACAATGAGCAGTACTTC
CTISPTFTSYNEQYF
>TRBV12-5|TRBJ2-5|-|few
TGTGCTAGTGGCCTGAACAGGGAGACCCAGTACTTC
CASGLNRETQYF
>TRBV29-1|TRBJ1-1|TRBD1|once
TGCAGCGTCCTGGGAGGGGTCGGGGACAGGGAGGAAGTTGGGACTGAAGCTTTCTTT
CSVLGGVGDREEVGTEAFF
>TRBV12-3/TRBV12-4|TRBJ2-1|-|-
TGTGCCAGCATGACGGGTTACAATGAGCAGTTCTTC
CASMTGYNEQFF
>TRBV11-2|TRBJ2-1|-|-
TGTGCCAGCAGCTCACTACTCGGCGGGGCTAGAACTTACAATGAGCAGTTCTTC
CASSSLLGGARTYNEQFF
>TRBV9|TRBJ1-2|TRBD1|-
TGTGCCAGCAGCACAGCCGGGACAGGGGGCTTGGATGGCTACACCTTC
CASSTAGTGGLDGYTF
>TRBV18|TRBJ1-2|TRBD1|-
TGTGCCAGCTCACCAAACACAGGGGTTGGCTACACCTTC
CASSPNTGVGYTF
>TRBV20-1|TRBJ2-7|-|few
TGCAGTGCTAGAGAACAGGGCCACTACGAGCAGTACTTC
CSAREQGHYEQYF
>TRBV13|TRBJ2-3|-|many
TGTGCCAGCAGCTTAGGCCCAGCGCCGCTGGGGAATACGCAGTATTTT
CASSLGPAPLGNTQYF
>TRBV4-2|TRBJ1-2|TRBD1|-
TGTGCCAGCAGCCAAGAAATGTCGGGACAGACGGCTTATGGCTACACCTTC
CASSQEMSGQTAYGYTF
>TRBV10-2|TRBJ2-5|TRBD2|-
TGCGCCAGCAGTGGACTAGCGGGGATACCCCAAGAGACCCAGTACTTC
CASSGLAGIPQETQYF
>TRBV6-1|TRBJ2-1|-|few
TGTGCCAGCAGTGACAGGGGCCTCGTCGGTGGCTCCTACAATGAGCAGTTCTTC
CASSDRGLVGGSYNEQFF
>TRBV20-1|TRBJ2-5|-|once
TGCAGTGCTAGAGATCTGTCGAGCGTTCAAGAGACCCAGTACTTC
CSARDLSSVQETQYF
>TRBV20-1|TRBJ2-3|-|-
TGCAGTGCTAGCAAGAGGGCAGGGGCCACAGATACGCAGTATTTT
CSASKRAGATDTQYF
>TRBV20-1|TRBJ2-7|TRBD2|few
TGCAGTGCTAGAGATCTGCGGGAGGACCCCTACGAGCAGTACTTC
CSARDLREDPYEQYF
>TRBV2|TRBJ2-5|-|few
TGTGCCAGCAGATTTCCTAACCCCGCGGCCCAGTACTTC
CASRFPNPAAQYF
>TRBV20-1|TRBJ2-7|-|-
TGCAGTGCTAGTCCGGGGAGCGCCTACGAGCAGTACTTC
CSASPGSAYEQYF
>TRBV20-1|TRBJ2-5|-|many
TGCAGTGCGACATTAGAAGAGACCCAGTACTTC
CSATLEETQYF
>TRBV12-3/TRBV12-4|TRBJ2-7|-|-
TGTGCCAGCATCTCCGACAGGAACTCCTACAATGAGCAGTACTTC
CASISDRNSYNEQYF
>TRBV20-1|TRBJ1-3|-|-
TGCAGTGCTAGAATAGGAAACACCATATATTTT
CSARIGNTIYF
>TRBV4-1|TRBJ2-7|-|few
TGCGCCAGTAGCTCTCCCGGGGTTAGCTCCTACAATGAGCAGTACTTC
CASSSPGVSSYNEQYF
>TRBV20-1|TRBJ2-3|-|-
TGCAGTGCCAGGAAGGGGCCCCCTCGAACAGATACGCAGTATTTT
CSARKGPPRTDTQYF
>TRBV5-1|TRBJ2-3|TRBD1|-
TGCGCCAGCAGCCCTACGGAGGACAGGGGGCAGACAGATACGCAGTATTTT
CASSPTEDRGQTDTQYF
>TRBV6-2/TRBV6-3|TRBJ1-5|-|-
TGTGCCAGCAGTTACAGGGGGTTTCATCAGCCCCAGCATTTT
CASSYRGFHQPQHF
>TRBV27|TRBJ2-1|TRBD2|few
TGTGCCAGCAGTACGGGACTAGCGGGAACCTACAATGAGCAGTTCTTC
CASSTGLAGTYNEQFF
>TRBV4-2|TRBJ1-5|-|-
TGTGCCAGCAGCCAAGATCCGGGACAATATAGCAATCAGCCCCAGCATTTT
CASSQDPGQYSNQPQHF
>TRBV6-2/TRBV6-3|TRBJ1-1|-|-
TGTGCCAGCAGTTACGGGGCCAACACTGAAGTTTTCTTT
CASSYGANTEVFF
>TRBV4-1|TRBJ2-1|TRBD2|-
TGCGCCAGCAGCTCAGCGGGGAGAGGGAATGAGCAGTTCTTC
CASSSAGRGNEQFF
>TRBV24-1|TRBJ2-1|TRBD2|-
TGTGCCACCAGTGATCCTAAGCGGGGGGGCGTCAATGAGCAGTTCTTC
CATSDPKRGGVNEQFF
>TRBV24-1|TRBJ2-3|TRBD2|-
TGTGCCACCAGTGCGGGGGGGCCTACAGATACGCAGTATTTT
CATSAGGPTDTQYF
>TRBV2|TRBJ2-1|TRBD2|few
TGTGCCAGCACCCTCAGGGAGCGGGAGCCCTCCTACAATGAGCAGTTCTTC
CASTLREREPSYNEQFF
>TRBV5-1|TRBJ2-1|-|-
TGCGCCAGCGCAGGAGCCTACAATGAGCAGTTCTTC
CASAGAYNEQFF
>TRBV5-1|TRBJ2-5|TRBD2|-
TGCGCCAGCAGCTGCTCAATACGCAAACTCTGCGGGGGGGCCTACAATGAGCAGTACTTC
CASSCSIRKLCGGAYNEQYF
>TRBV21-1|TRBJ2-5|-|-
TGTGCCAGCAGCACTTCGATGGAGGGGGGGAAGAAGACCCAGTACTTC
CASSTSMEGGKKTQYF
>TRBV27|TRBJ2-7|-|-
TGTGCCAGCTCAGTAGGTGTGGGGTATAGCGAGCAGTACTTC
CASSVGVGYSEQYF
>TRBV12-3/TRBV12-4|TRBJ1-2|TRBD1|many
TGTGCCAGCAGTTTTGAAGGACAGGGCTATGGCTACACCTTC
CASSFEGQGYGYTF
>TRBV5-1|TRBJ2-3|TRBD2|-
TGCGCCAGCAGCCTCGGGACTAGCGGGAGTATAGGAGATACGCAGTATTTT
CASSLGTSGSIGDTQYF
>TRBV20-1|TRBJ2-4|TRBD2|few
TGCAGTGCTAGTAGCGGGACTAGCAAAAACATTCAGTACTTC
CSASSGTSKNIQYF
>TRBV20-1|TRBJ1-5|-|few
TGCAGTGCTAGTCGGGGAGTCAATCAGCCCCAGCATTTT
CSASRGVNQPQHF
>TRBV7-2|TRBJ2-4|TRBD2|-
TGTGCCAGCAGCTTAGCGCGGGCGGGAGGGCCCAAAAACATTCAGTACTTC
CASSLARAGGPKNIQYF
>TRBV2|TRBJ2-7|-|-
TGTGCCACCCAAGGTCTAGCCTGGGGACTTGAGCAGTACTTC
CATQGLAWGLEQYF
>TRBV7-7|TRBJ2-1|-|-
TGTGCCAGCAGCACGTCCCTAGCCCCGGGCCGGAATGAGCAGTTCTTC
CASSTSLAPGRNEQFF